The clone carrying this TCR beta chain was seen a single time. Its antigen is unidentified. The PCR ran on 60 Vbeta and 13 Jbeta primers. The method was immunoSEQ multiplex PCR; TCRdb's version includes in-frame clones alone and lacks a portion of them. The repertoire holds about 140,000 clones, with 75% to 90% as singletons. The sample originates from a study of cytomegalovirus exposure and HLA in healthy donors. Background on the study: Prior work identified some 120 million unique TCR beta sequences in around 170 million T cells. Findings and caveats of the study: Most TCRs appeared rarely, but some public TCRs recurred in many donors. By HLA locus, TCR association rates varied in a later analysis, with DRB1 showing the most and HLA-C the fewest.

The CDR3 consists of 18 residues. Trimming at V came to 1 base and at J to 8 bases, leaving 19 bases not matched to a gene. CDR1 SQVTM and CDR2 ANQGSEA come from the germline V gene. The rearrangement joins TRBV29-1 to TRBJ2-1; 8 bases match TRBD1. The sequenced material came from PBMCs. This receptor was obtained from a female donor in good health and CMV-seronegative. CDR3 region: CSVEAQGAGAIGTDEQFF. The CDR3 DNA sequence: TGCAGCGTTGAAGCCCAGGGGGCGGGTGCTATAGGTACTGATGAGCAGTTCTTC.